The 32 T cell receptor beta chains in this list originate from one sample, sequenced in a study of beta chain features in type 1 diabetes. Isolated RNA was reverse transcribed in full, so expressed TCRB transcripts were sequenced. Repertoires were generated with immunoSEQ multiplex PCR, while TCRdb's copy carries only in-frame clones and drops some. Seen here are about 150,000 clones, approximately 9% observed once, and the top ten hold about 2.1%. The sequenced material came from central memory CD4+ T cells from blood. The receptors originated from a young woman in good health.

This clone was seen a handful of times. This chain links TRBV11-2 with TRBJ2-6; D is undetermined. The V end was cut by 1 base, the J end by 0 bases, with 4 bases between. There are 15 residues in the CDR3. Germline values: CDR1 SGHAT, CDR2 FQNNGV. DNA for the CDR3: TGTGCCAGCAGCTTAGGGAGCTCTGGGGCCAACGTCCTGACTTTC. Its protein is CASSLGSSGANVLTF. Complete variable domain (other parts from reference TRBV11-2 and TRBJ2-6): EAGVAQSPRYKIIEKRQSVAFWCNPISGHATLYWYQQILGQGPKLLIQFQNNGVVDDSQLPKDRFSAERLKGVDSTLKIQPAKLEDSAVYLCASSLGSSGANVLTFGAGSRLTVL.

V and J are TRBV18 and TRBJ1-6, with no clear D. V was pared by 5 bases and J by 8 bases, with 19 bases between. CDR3 length equals 16 residues. Per germline, CDR1 KGHSH and CDR2 LQKENI. The CDR3 is CASSEQGPGGDSPLHF. CDR3 in DNA: TGTGCCAGCTCAGAACAAGGACCGGGAGGAGATTCACCCCTCCACTTT.

This clone was picked up many times. This chain uses TRBV30 with TRBJ2-5; D gene ambiguous. CDR1 is GTSNPN and CDR2 is SVGIG in the germline V gene (reference sequence). Trimming took off 2 bases at V and 4 bases at J, with 5 bases between the two ends. The CDR3 totals 11 residues. This chain's CDR3 is CAWSIRETQYF. Written as DNA, the CDR3 is TGTGCCTGGAGTATCCGAGAGACCCAGTACTTC.

The table lists this clone with a few counts. The rearrangement joins TRBV29-1 to TRBJ1-2; TRBD1 matches at 8 bases. Losses at the gene ends were 0 bases for V and 6 bases for J; bases not matched to a gene: 6. CDR3 length equals 14 residues. Looked up from germline, CDR1 is SQVTM and CDR2 is ANQGSEA. CDR3 nucleotides: TGCAGCGTTGAAGACCCCAGGGGGCGAGATGGCTACACCTTC. Encoded protein: CSVEDPRGRDGYTF.

In its sample, this clone was seen a few times. CDR3 sequence: CASSLGGAANTGELFF. In DNA, the CDR3 is TGTGCCAGCAGCTTAGGGGGCGCGGCGAACACCGGGGAGCTGTTTTTT. V usage is TRBV7-6 and J usage is TRBJ2-2, with a tentative D call TRBD1 (5 bases). The CDR3 extends over 16 amino acids. Germline values: CDR1 SGHVS, CDR2 FNYEAQ. V was pared by 1 base and J by 0 bases, with 9 bases between. Full variable domain (outside the CDR3, taken from reference TRBV7-6 and TRBJ2-2): GAGVSQSPRYKVTKRGQDVALRCDPISGHVSLYWYRQALGQGPEFLTYFNYEAQQDKSGLPNDRFSAERPEGSISTLTIQRTEQRDSAMYRCASSLGGAANTGELFFGEGSRLTVL.

This chain links TRBV11-3 with TRBJ2-7, with unresolved D. The CDR3 is 12 residues long. Germline CDR1 SGHNT, CDR2 YENEEA. V shed 2 bases and J shed 6 bases, with 8 bases lying between them. CDR3 DNA: TGTGCCAGCAGCTTATTTGGCAGCGAGCAGTACTTC. Protein: CASSLFGSEQYF.

This clone has a handful of counts. V and J are TRBV7-9 and TRBJ1-1; 10 bases fit TRBD1. Germline V gene sequence: CDR1 SEHNR, CDR2 FQNEAQ (reference sequence). Trimming removed 5 bases from V and 10 bases from J; junction bases left unmatched: 7. This CDR3 comprises 13 residues. The CDR3 reads CASSLGTGEGAFF. The CDR3 bases are TGTGCCAGCAGCCTCGGGACAGGGGAAGGAGCTTTCTTT.

The genes are TRBV19 and TRBJ2-5; 11 bases match TRBD2. CDR3 length: 14 amino acids. Germline V lookup: CDR1 LNHDA, CDR2 SQIVND (reference sequence). The junction had 6 bases not matched to a gene; V was cut back by 4 bases and J by 8 bases. Written as DNA, the CDR3 is TGTGCCAGTAGTACCGGGACTAGCGGAACCACCCAGTACTTC. This gives the protein CASSTGTSGTTQYF.

This clone was counted between two and nine times. The V gene is TRBV6-5, the J gene TRBJ1-2; 7 bases agree with TRBD1. The J segment lost 5 bases and the V segment lost 5 bases, leaving 5 bases of the junction unmatched. This CDR3 comprises 13 residues. Germline V gene data show CDR1 as MNHEY and CDR2 as SVGAGI. CDR3 nucleotides: TGTGCCAGCAGTGAGGACAGGATTTATGGCTACACCTTC. It encodes CASSEDRIYGYTF.

The chain recombines TRBV11-2 with TRBJ2-7; D is uncertain. The CDR3 runs to 13 residues. The germline gives CDR1 SGHAT, CDR2 FQNNGV. Between the trimmed V and J ends, which lost 1 base and 4 bases, there was a span of 8 bases. The CDR3 protein is CASSLVQIYEQYF. The CDR3 bases are TGTGCCAGCAGCTTAGTACAGATTTACGAGCAGTACTTC.

This clone was counted a few times. The V and J genes are TRBV5-1 and TRBJ2-4; TRBD2 matches 12 bases. The V gene end was trimmed by 5 bases and the J gene end by 8 bases; junction bases not matched to a gene: 5. Germline V gene lookup returns CDR1 SGHRS and CDR2 YFSETQ. CDR3 length: 14 amino acids. CDR3 nucleotide sequence: TGCGCCAGCAGTAGACTAGCGGGAGACGACATTCAGTACTTC. As protein: CASSRLAGDDIQYF.

In this sample, this clone turned up a few times. The chain couples TRBV19 to TRBJ2-2; D is unclear. The CDR3 totals 13 residues. Germline lookup yields CDR1 LNHDA and CDR2 SQIVND (reference sequence). V lost 5 bases, J lost 2 bases, and 6 bases lay in between. The CDR3 DNA reads as TGTGCCAGTAGTGTCCAAAACACCGGGGAGCTGTTTTTT. It specifies CASSVQNTGELFF. Full variable domain (remainder filled in from reference TRBV19 and TRBJ2-2): DGGITQSPKYLFRKEGQNVTLSCEQNLNHDAMYWYRQDPGQGLRLIYYSQIVNDFQKGDIAEGYSVSREKKESFPLTVTSAQKNPTAFYLCASSVQNTGELFFGEGSRLTVL.

The chain recombines TRBV25-1 with TRBJ1-2; possible D gene TRBD1, 5 bases. V was trimmed by 2 bases and J by 3 bases, leaving 16 bases between them. Germline CDR1 is MGHDK and CDR2 is SYGVNS. This CDR3 is 16 amino acids long. The CDR3 sequence is CASSEPTSDRHYGYTF. The DNA for the CDR3 is TGTGCCAGCAGTGAACCCACGTCCGACAGACACTATGGCTACACCTTC.

This clone was seen a few times. The chain has TRBV12-5 and TRBJ1-2; no clear D gene. CDR3 length: 13 amino acids. From germline, CDR1 is LGHNT and CDR2 FRNRAP. Trimming took off 7 bases at V and 1 base at J, with 10 bases between the two ends. CDR3 residues: CASVGWSNYGYTF. For the CDR3, the DNA is TGTGCTAGTGTCGGGTGGAGTAACTATGGCTACACCTTC.

This clone has only a few counts. The chain joins TRBV7-2 to TRBJ2-5, with TRBD2 as a possible D gene (6 bases). CDR3 length: 14 residues. In germline, CDR1 is SGHTA, CDR2 FQGNSA. V shed 4 bases and J shed 5 bases, with 14 bases lying between them. CDR3 coding DNA: TGTGCCAGCAGCTGGCAGATAGGAGGGGAGACCCAGTACTTC. Translated, it gives CASSWQIGGETQYF.

This clone was detected a few times. V gene TRBV6-1 combines with J gene TRBJ2-5, with a possible D match to TRBD2 (6 bases). Germline CDR1 is MNHNS and CDR2 is SASEGT. The CDR3 extends over 15 amino acids. Trimming stripped 1 base from V and 2 bases from J, with 11 bases between. The CDR3, as DNA: TGTGCCAGCAGTGAAGTCCCTAGCGCGCAAGAGACCCAGTACTTC. Translated: CASSEVPSAQETQYF.

This clone was seen only a few times. In DNA, the CDR3 is TGTGCTAGTGGGCGCACAGGGGGCATGGAGACCCAGTACTTC. Translating gives CASGRTGGMETQYF. V is TRBV12-5 and J is TRBJ2-5; 9 bases match TRBD1. The CDR3 totals 14 residues. V dropped 6 bases and J dropped 5; count of bases not matched to a gene: 7. The germline V gene encodes CDR1 LGHNT and CDR2 FRNRAP.

This clone was detected a few times. This chain connects TRBV6-6 to TRBJ2-2; D not resolved. The CDR3 sequence is 14 residues long. Germline CDR1 MNHNY, CDR2 SVGAGI (reference sequence). V gave up 1 base and J gave up 1 base, with 4 bases separating them. Here the CDR3 DNA reads TGTGCCAGCAGTTACTTCGGGAACACCGGGGAGCTGTTTTTT. As protein: CASSYFGNTGELFF.

CDR3 in amino acids: CASSFKAGLETQYF. The CDR3 coding sequence is TGTGCCAGCAGTTTCAAAGCGGGATTGGAGACCCAGTACTTC. The chain uses TRBV6-5 and TRBJ2-5, with 7 bases matching TRBD2. CDR3 length: 14 amino acids. With 4 bases clipped from V and 5 bases from J, the junction kept 7 bases outside the gene matches. Germline CDR1 and CDR2: MNHEY and SVGAGI.

This clone was seen more than once but under ten times. This sequence joins TRBV28 and TRBJ1-2; 11 bases map to TRBD1. Looked up from germline, CDR1 is MDHEN and CDR2 is SYDVKM. The length of the CDR3 is 16 residues. Trimming took 2 bases from V and 8 from J; bases not matched to a gene: 10. The CDR3 nucleotides are TGTGCCAGCAGTTTAGGACAGGGGGCGAGGACCGGCGGCTACACCTTC. Its protein product is CASSLGQGARTGGYTF.

The V and J genes are TRBV4-1 and TRBJ1-4; D ambiguous. V lost 4 bases and J 0 bases, leaving 12 bases between the germline ends. Germline lookup yields CDR1 MGHRA and CDR2 YSYEKL. The CDR3 contains 16 residues. CDR3 residues: CASSPRTYATNEKLFF. The CDR3 coding sequence is TGCGCCAGCAGCCCTCGGACTTATGCAACTAATGAAAAACTGTTTTTT.

The CDR3: CASSDAGPGYTF. The CDR3 bases are TGTGCCAGCAGCGATGCGGGACCGGGCTACACCTTC. The chain is built from TRBV7-2 and TRBJ1-2, with D possibly matching TRBD1 (5 bases). The V gene's germline CDR1 is SGHTA and CDR2 FQGNSA. The CDR3 runs to 12 residues. Trimming stripped 5 bases from V and 8 bases from J, with 12 bases between.

The rearrangement joins TRBV30 to TRBJ2-7, with 7 bases matching TRBD1. The CDR3 is 13 residues long. CDR1 and CDR2 (germline): GTSNPN, SVGIG (reference sequence). V shed 3 bases, J shed 3 bases, and the junction held 5 bases outside the gene matches. The CDR3 region is CAWSRGQLYEQYF. The CDR3 region has the DNA TGTGCCTGGAGCAGGGGACAGCTCTACGAGCAGTACTTC.

This clone was detected only a few times. This sequence joins TRBV6-6 and TRBJ2-2; the D gene is possibly TRBD2 (6 bases). The V end was cut by 6 bases, the J end by 5 bases, with 19 bases between. The CDR3 runs 16 residues. Germline CDR1 and CDR2: MNHNY and SVGAGI (reference sequence). The CDR3 here is CASSTQKGGGTGELFF. In nucleotides, the CDR3 is TGTGCCAGCAGCACCCAAAAGGGAGGAGGGACCGGGGAGCTGTTTTTT.

Here the CDR3 DNA reads TGTGCCAGCAGTAAATCAGCAGGGGGGAATGAGCAGTTCTTC. Residues: CASSKSAGGNEQFF. The V gene is TRBV6-6, the J gene TRBJ2-1; maybe TRBD1 (7 bases). The CDR3 consists of 14 residues. V was trimmed by 5 bases and J by 7 bases, leaving 15 bases between them. Germline V gives CDR1 MNHNY, CDR2 SVGAGI (reference sequence).

This clone was detected only a few times. The chain employs TRBV7-2 and TRBJ2-7; 7 bases fit TRBD1. CDR1 SGHTA and CDR2 FQGNSA come from the germline V gene. CDR3 size: 12 residues. The V segment lost 5 bases and the J segment 5 bases; nucleotides outside the gene matches: 3. CDR3 protein: CASSRDSHEQYF. In nucleotides, the CDR3 is TGTGCCAGCAGCCGGGACAGCCACGAGCAGTACTTC.

The CDR3 protein is CASRRAGGSLDGYTF. For the CDR3, the DNA is TGCGCCAGCAGGAGGGCAGGGGGTTCGCTGGATGGCTACACCTTC. V and J are TRBV5-1 and TRBJ1-2; TRBD1 agrees at 7 bases. V lost 5 bases to trimming and J lost 6 bases; unmatched junction nucleotides: 13. Germline V gene lookup returns CDR1 SGHRS and CDR2 YFSETQ. The CDR3 runs to 15 residues.

This clone was observed a few times. The chain is built from TRBV4-1 and TRBJ1-6, with D hard to call. This CDR3 spans 17 amino acids. Germline-derived CDR1 and CDR2 are MGHRA and YSYEKL. V lost 3 bases and J 2 bases, leaving 14 bases between the germline ends. The CDR3, as DNA: TGCGCCAGCAGCCACCAACTCGTCGTTACCTATAATTCACCCCTCCACTTT. This gives the protein CASSHQLVVTYNSPLHF.

The gene calls are TRBV9 and TRBJ2-3; D may be TRBD1 (5 bases). This CDR3 is built from 11 residues. In germline, CDR1 is SGDLS, CDR2 YYNGEE. V lost 5 bases, J lost 7 bases, and 8 bases lay in between. CDR3 amino acids: CASSQGHTQYF. CDR3 in DNA: TGTGCCAGCAGTCAGGGTCATACGCAGTATTTT.

J is TRBJ2-1 and V is TRBV6-1; TRBD2 matches at 9 bases. The CDR3 runs 16 residues. V shed 0 bases and J 3 bases; nucleotides not matched to a gene: 3. The germline V gene encodes CDR1 MNHNS and CDR2 SASEGT. CDR3 bases: TGTGCCAGCAGTGAAGCGCTTAGCGGGAGCTACAATGAGCAGTTCTTC. Amino acids: CASSEALSGSYNEQFF.

This clone has only a few counts. The genes are TRBV7-2 and TRBJ2-1; 12 nucleotides match TRBD2. V shed 7 bases, J shed 7 bases, and the junction held 8 bases outside the gene matches. Looked up from germline, CDR1 is SGHTA and CDR2 is FQGNSA. The CDR3 length is 15 residues. DNA of the CDR3: TGTGCCAGCATCCTAGCGGGGGGGCCGGAAAATGAGCAGTTCTTC. It is translated as CASILAGGPENEQFF.

There are a few counts of this clone. The chain employs TRBV7-9 and TRBJ2-5; D possibly corresponds to TRBD1 (5 bases). Germline values: CDR1 SEHNR, CDR2 FQNEAQ (reference sequence). This CDR3 has 14 amino acids. Deletions cut 7 bases from V and 4 bases from J, with 16 bases between. The CDR3 loop is CASTASGATETQYF. The CDR3 DNA is TGTGCCAGCACCGCTTCTGGGGCCACAGAGACCCAGTACTTC. The full variable domain, completed using reference TRBV7-9 and TRBJ2-5, is DTGVSQNPRHKITKRGQNVTFRCDPISEHNRLYWYRQTLGQGPEFLTYFQNEAQLEKSRLLSDRFSAERPKGSFSTLEIQRTEQGDSAMYLCASTASGATETQYFGPGTRLLVL.